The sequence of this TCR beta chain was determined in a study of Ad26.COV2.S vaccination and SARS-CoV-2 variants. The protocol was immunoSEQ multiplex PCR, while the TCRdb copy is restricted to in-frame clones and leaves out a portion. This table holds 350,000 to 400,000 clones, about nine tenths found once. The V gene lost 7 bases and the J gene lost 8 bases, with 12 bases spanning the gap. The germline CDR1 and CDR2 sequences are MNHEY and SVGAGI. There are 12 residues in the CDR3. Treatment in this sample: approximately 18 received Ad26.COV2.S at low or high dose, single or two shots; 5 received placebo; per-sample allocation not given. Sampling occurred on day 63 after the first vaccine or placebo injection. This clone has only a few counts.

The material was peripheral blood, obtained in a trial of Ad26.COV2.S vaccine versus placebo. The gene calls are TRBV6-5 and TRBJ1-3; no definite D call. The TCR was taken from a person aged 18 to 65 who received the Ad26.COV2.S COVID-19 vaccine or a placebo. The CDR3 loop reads CASKSQTDTIYF. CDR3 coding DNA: TGTGCCAGCAAAAGTCAAACGGACACCATATATTTT.